These 14 T cell receptor beta chains were all obtained from the same sample, sequenced in a study of OX40 agonist ivuxolimab in advanced cancers. Libraries were prepared through the immunoSEQ multiplex PCR assay. Held by TCRdb, this immuneACCESS table contains in-frame sequences only and omits some clones. Under half of the omission traces to an unresolved V gene where checked; the cause of the rest is unknown. This sample comprises 20,000 or so clones, 70% to 90% of them detected only once. The ten largest clones capture about 30% of the sample. Sequenced material: CD4+ or CD8+ T cells sorted from blood, taken in a trial of the OX40 agonist ivuxolimab. Every receptor here comes from an adult with an advanced solid tumor such as melanoma, head and neck, liver or kidney cancer.

The chain combines TRBV5-1 with TRBJ2-7; a weak D match, TRBD1 (5 bases). Trimming pared 0 bases from V and 6 bases from J, leaving 13 bases between. The CDR3 has 14 residues. The germline V gene has CDR1 SGHRS and CDR2 YFSETQ. As DNA, the CDR3 is TGCGCCAGCAGCTTGGGGCAGGGAAGAGGCGAGCAGTACTTC. Its protein is CASSLGQGRGEQYF.

This clone is a singleton in its sample. The chain is built from TRBV14 and TRBJ2-7, with D tentatively TRBD2 (5 bases). Per the germline V gene, CDR1 is SGHDN and CDR2 is FVKESK. The CDR3 has 13 residues. V lost 3 bases and J 6 bases, leaving 12 bases between the germline ends. CDR3: CASSQMEVGEQYF. The CDR3 coding sequence is TGTGCCAGCAGCCAGATGGAGGTGGGCGAGCAGTACTTC.

This sequence joins TRBV7-8 and TRBJ1-1; D remains ambiguous. Germline assignment: CDR1 SGHVS and CDR2 FQNEAQ. V was pared by 5 bases and J by 0 bases, with 10 bases between. There are 14 residues in the CDR3. CDR3 DNA: TGTGCCAGCAGCCGAAGTTCGATGAACACTGAAGCTTTCTTT. Its protein product is CASSRSSMNTEAFF. The whole variable domain, remainder taken from reference TRBV7-8 and TRBJ1-1, is GAGVSQSPRYKVAKRGQDVALRCDPISGHVSLFWYQQALGQGPEFLTYFQNEAQLDKSGLPSDRFFAERPEGSVSTLKIQRTQQEDSAVYLCASSRSSMNTEAFFGQGTRLTVV.

This chain uses TRBV6-1 with TRBJ2-7, with TRBD2 matching over 10 bases. Germline V gives CDR1 MNHNS, CDR2 SASEGT. The CDR3 is made up of 15 amino acids. V trimming: 4 bases; J trimming: 1 base; junction bases outside the gene matches: 4. In nucleotides, the CDR3 is TGTGCCAGCAGTGGCCTAGCGGGGGCTTCCTACGAGCAGTACTTC. Protein product: CASSGLAGASYEQYF.

This clone was counted between two and nine times. The rearrangement uses TRBV27 and TRBJ1-2, with 9 bases identical to TRBD1. The germline gives CDR1 MNHEY, CDR2 SMNVEV (reference sequence). Trimming took 6 bases from V and 7 from J; bases not matched to a gene: 6. The CDR3 is 13 amino acids. The CDR3 nucleotides are TGTGCCAGCAGGGCACAGGGGGCGGTTGGCTACACCTTC. Translated, it gives CASRAQGAVGYTF.

The chain carries TRBV19 and TRBJ1-1; no reliable D call. Trimming left V 5 bases short and J 0 bases short, with 16 bases between. CDR3 length equals 16 residues. From germline, CDR1 is LNHDA and CDR2 SQIVND (reference sequence). This CDR3 reads CASSPLSDGMNTEAFF. The CDR3 DNA reads as TGTGCCAGTAGTCCCCTTTCCGACGGAATGAACACTGAAGCTTTCTTT.

The chain combines TRBV27 with TRBJ2-1; 7 bases match TRBD2. The CDR3 is made up of 17 amino acids. Unmatched junction bases numbered 18, after V lost 6 bases and J lost 7 bases. Per germline, CDR1 MNHEY and CDR2 SMNVEV (reference sequence). The CDR3 here is CASSLGPGRPGGNEQFF. Written as DNA, the CDR3 is TGTGCCAGCAGCTTGGGCCCCGGGAGGCCCGGGGGGAATGAGCAGTTCTTC.

The genes are TRBV7-3 and TRBJ2-1; weak D call: TRBD2 (6 bases). The CDR3 contains 15 residues. V was shortened by 5 bases and J by 1 base, with 12 bases between the two germline ends. Per the germline V gene, CDR1 is SGHTA and CDR2 is FQGTGA. For the CDR3, the DNA is TGTGCCAGCAGCCAGGGACTTGGATCCTACAATGAGCAGTTCTTC. Its protein product is CASSQGLGSYNEQFF.

This chain connects TRBV7-9 to TRBJ1-2; TRBD1 might be the D (5 bases). V was shortened by 1 base and J by 3 bases, with 12 bases between the two germline ends. The length of the CDR3 is 15 residues. The germline V gene has CDR1 SEHNR and CDR2 FQNEAQ (reference sequence). The CDR3 is CASSLDWGFHYGYTF. The DNA of the CDR3 is TGTGCCAGCAGCTTAGATTGGGGCTTTCACTATGGCTACACCTTC.

V is TRBV9 and J is TRBJ2-1; no definite D call. Trimming took off 4 bases at V and 9 bases at J, with 8 bases between the two ends. The germline CDR1 and CDR2 sequences are SGDLS and YYNGEE. The CDR3 loop spans 11 amino acids. CDR3 in DNA: TGTGCCAGCAGCCTCAGTGGTGAGCAGTTCTTC. This sequence encodes CASSLSGEQFF.

The chain is built from TRBV6-6 and TRBJ1-4, with 8 bases aligning to TRBD1. CDR1 MNHNY and CDR2 SVGAGI come from the germline V gene (reference sequence). Trimming took 6 bases from V and 0 from J; bases not matched to a gene: 3. CDR3 length: 15 residues. CDR3 coding DNA: TGTGCCAGCAGGGGGACAGGATCAACTAATGAAAAACTGTTTTTT. This gives the protein CASRGTGSTNEKLFF.

The chain carries TRBV5-1 and TRBJ1-1, with 7 nucleotides matching TRBD1. CDR1 and CDR2 from the germline V gene are SGHRS and YFSETQ. The CDR3 runs to 15 residues. V was pared by 2 bases and J by 4 bases, with 8 bases of the junction left unmatched. DNA for the CDR3: TGCGCCAGCAGCTTCGGACAGGCTGGAGGCACTGAAGCTTTCTTT. Amino acids: CASSFGQAGGTEAFF.

J is TRBJ2-1 and V is TRBV5-6; no clear D. From germline, CDR1 is SGHDT and CDR2 YYEEEE. The CDR3 is 14 amino acids. Trimming shortened V by 0 bases and J by 4 bases, and 8 bases separated the two germline ends. The CDR3 sequence: CASSLDKTYNEQFF. CDR3 coding DNA: TGTGCCAGCAGCTTGGACAAGACTTACAATGAGCAGTTCTTC.

V and J are TRBV7-6 and TRBJ2-5, with D perhaps TRBD1 (5 bases). The CDR3 length is 15 residues. V was pared by 5 bases and J by 4 bases, with 17 bases between. Germline lookup yields CDR1 SGHVS and CDR2 FNYEAQ. The CDR3 DNA reads as TGTGCCAGCAGCCCGCGGCTAGGGGATGGAGAGACCCAGTACTTC. Translation gives CASSPRLGDGETQYF.